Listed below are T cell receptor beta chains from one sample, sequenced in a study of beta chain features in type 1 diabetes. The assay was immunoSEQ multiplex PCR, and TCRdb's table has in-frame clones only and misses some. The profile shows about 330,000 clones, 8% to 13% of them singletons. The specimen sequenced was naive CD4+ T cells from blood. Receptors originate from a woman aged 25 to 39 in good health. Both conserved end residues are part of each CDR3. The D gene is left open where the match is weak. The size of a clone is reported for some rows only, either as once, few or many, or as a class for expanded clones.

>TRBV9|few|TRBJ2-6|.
TGTGCCAGCAGCGTAGATGGGGCCTCTGGGGCCAACGTCCTGACTTTC
CASSVDGASGANVLTF
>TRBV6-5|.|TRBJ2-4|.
TGTGCCAGCAGACCTGACAGGCCTTCCTCTCCGTACTTC
CASRPDRPSSPYF
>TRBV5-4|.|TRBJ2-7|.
TGTGCCAGCAGCTTGTATTCCGGGAGTAAAAACGAGCAGTACTTC
CASSLYSGSKNEQYF
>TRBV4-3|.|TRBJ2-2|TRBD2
TGCGCCAGCAGTAGGAGCGGGGGTTCGAACACCGGGGAGCTGTTTTTT
CASSRSGGSNTGELFF
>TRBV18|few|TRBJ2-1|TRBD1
TGTGCCAGCTCACCCCAGGACAGGGGTGGTGAGCAGTTCTTC
CASSPQDRGGEQFF
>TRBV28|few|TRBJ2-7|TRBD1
TGTGCCAGCAGTAACCCGGGACAGGCTTTTGAGCAGTACTTC
CASSNPGQAFEQYF
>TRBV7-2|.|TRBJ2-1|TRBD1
TGTGCCAGCAGCCCCCGGGACAGGGAAAGCGGTGAGCAGTTCTTC
CASSPRDRESGEQFF
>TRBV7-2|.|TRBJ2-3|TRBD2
TGTGCCAGCAGCTTAGGACTAGCGGGCGCAGATACGCAGTATTTT
CASSLGLAGADTQYF
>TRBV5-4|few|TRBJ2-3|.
TGTGCCAGCAGCTTGTCCTCCACAGATACGCAGTATTTT
CASSLSSTDTQYF
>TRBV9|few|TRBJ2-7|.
TGTGCCAGCAGTCCCGGAGGGTTCAGCTACGAGCAGTACTTC
CASSPGGFSYEQYF
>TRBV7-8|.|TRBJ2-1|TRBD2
TGTGCCAGCAGCCGGATAAATAGCGGGGCGAGCTCCTACAATGAGCAGTTCTTC
CASSRINSGASSYNEQFF
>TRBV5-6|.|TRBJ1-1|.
TGTGCCAGCAGCTTTGGTTTTCTTGGGGCCACTGAAGCTTTCTTT
CASSFGFLGATEAFF
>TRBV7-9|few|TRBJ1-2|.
TGTGCCAGCAGCTTACGCCAGGCAGTGGTGGGCTACACCTTC
CASSLRQAVVGYTF
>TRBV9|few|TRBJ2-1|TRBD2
TGTGCCAGCAGCGTACCAAGGACTAGCGACTACAATGAGCAGTTCTTC
CASSVPRTSDYNEQFF
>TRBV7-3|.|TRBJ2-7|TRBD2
TGTGCCAGCAGCCTAGCGGGAGGCCTAGATACATTCGAGCAGTACTTC
CASSLAGGLDTFEQYF
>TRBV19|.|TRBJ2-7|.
TGTGCCAGTAGTATGGTGTGGGGAGCCTACGAGCAGTACTTC
CASSMVWGAYEQYF
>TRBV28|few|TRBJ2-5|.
TGTGCCAGCAGTCCGGCCGGCCGAGGAGGGAGGGAGACCCAGTACTTC
CASSPAGRGGRETQYF
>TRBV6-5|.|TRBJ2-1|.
TGTGCCAGCAGTCCGGGACTCCCCAATGAGCAGTTCTTC
CASSPGLPNEQFF
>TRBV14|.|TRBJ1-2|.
TGTGCCAGCAGCCAAGATCTTGAGTATGGCTACACCTTC
CASSQDLEYGYTF
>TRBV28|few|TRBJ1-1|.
TGTGCCAGCAGTTTAATCTTGAACACTGAAGCTTTCTTT
CASSLILNTEAFF
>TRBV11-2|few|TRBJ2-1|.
TGTGCCAGCAGCACAACCGGGACTTACCGCAATGAGCAGTTCTTC
CASSTTGTYRNEQFF
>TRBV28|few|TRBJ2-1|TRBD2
TGTGCCAGCAGTCTGCCAGGTGGGAGGGCCCATGAGCAGTTCTTC
CASSLPGGRAHEQFF
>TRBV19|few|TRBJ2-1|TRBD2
TGTGCCAGTAAAAAGACCGGGACTAGCGGGAGTTTCGCTGAGCAGTTCTTC
CASKKTGTSGSFAEQFF
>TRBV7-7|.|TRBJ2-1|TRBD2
TGTGCTAGCAGCCGTGGACTAGCGGGAGAAAATGAGCAGTTCTTC
CASSRGLAGENEQFF
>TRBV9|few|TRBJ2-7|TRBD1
TGTGCCAGCAGCGTGGGGGCCGGGACAGCCTCCTACGAGCAGTACTTC
CASSVGAGTASYEQYF
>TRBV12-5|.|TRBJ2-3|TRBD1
TGTGCTAGTGGTCCAGGGACAGGTAGCACAGATACGCAGTATTTT
CASGPGTGSTDTQYF
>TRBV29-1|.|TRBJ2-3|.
TGCAGCGTTGAGCCCGGGGTAGCCACAGATACGCAGTATTTT
CSVEPGVATDTQYF
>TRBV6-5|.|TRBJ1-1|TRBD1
TGTGCCAGCAGGGGACAGGGTTACACTGAAGCTTTCTTT
CASRGQGYTEAFF
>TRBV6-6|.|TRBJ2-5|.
TGTGCCAGCAGTCTAGACCAAGAGACCCAGTACTTC
CASSLDQETQYF
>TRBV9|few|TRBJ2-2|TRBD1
TGTGCCAGCAGCGTAGCGGGACAGGCGACCGGGGAGCTGTTTTTT
CASSVAGQATGELFF
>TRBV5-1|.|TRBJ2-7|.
TGCGCCAGCAGCCCAGCGGCTGCCTACGAGCAGTACTTC
CASSPAAAYEQYF
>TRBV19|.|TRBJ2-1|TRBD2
TGTGCCAGTAAGATACTAGCGGGGACGGGGGAGCAGTTCTTC
CASKILAGTGEQFF